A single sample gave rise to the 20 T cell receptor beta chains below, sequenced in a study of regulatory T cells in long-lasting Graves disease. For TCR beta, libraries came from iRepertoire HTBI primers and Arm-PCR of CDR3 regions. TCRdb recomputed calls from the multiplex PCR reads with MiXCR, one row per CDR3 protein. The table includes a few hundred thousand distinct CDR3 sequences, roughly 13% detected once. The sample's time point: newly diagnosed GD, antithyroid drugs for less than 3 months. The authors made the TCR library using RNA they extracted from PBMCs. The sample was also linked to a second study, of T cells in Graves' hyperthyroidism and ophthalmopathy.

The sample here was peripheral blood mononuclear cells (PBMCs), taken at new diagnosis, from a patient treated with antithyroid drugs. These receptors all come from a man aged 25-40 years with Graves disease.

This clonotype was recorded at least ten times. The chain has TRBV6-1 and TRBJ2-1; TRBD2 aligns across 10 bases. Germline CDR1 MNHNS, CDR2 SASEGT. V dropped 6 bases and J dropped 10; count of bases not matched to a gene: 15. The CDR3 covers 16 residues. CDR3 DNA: TGTGCCAGCAGGAACCCCCTAGCGGGAGAGAACGACGAGCAGTTCTTC. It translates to CASRNPLAGENDEQFF.

The CDR3 DNA sequence: TGCGCCAGCAGCAAACAGGGGGGATCAGATACGCAGTATTTT. Protein product: CASSKQGGSDTQYF. The chain carries TRBV10-1 and TRBJ2-3; 8 bases are shared with TRBD1. From germline, CDR1 is WNHNN and CDR2 SYGVQD (reference sequence). This CDR3 region has 14 residues. J was trimmed by 4 bases and V by 6 bases; bases with no gene match: 6.

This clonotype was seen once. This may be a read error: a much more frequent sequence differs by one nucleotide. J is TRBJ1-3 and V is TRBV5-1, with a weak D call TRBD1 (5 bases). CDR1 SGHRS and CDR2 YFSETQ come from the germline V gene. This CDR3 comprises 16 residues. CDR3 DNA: TGCGCCAGCAGCCTTTCTTTACGGGACTCTGGAAGCACCATATATTTT. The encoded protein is CASSLSLRDSGSTIYF.

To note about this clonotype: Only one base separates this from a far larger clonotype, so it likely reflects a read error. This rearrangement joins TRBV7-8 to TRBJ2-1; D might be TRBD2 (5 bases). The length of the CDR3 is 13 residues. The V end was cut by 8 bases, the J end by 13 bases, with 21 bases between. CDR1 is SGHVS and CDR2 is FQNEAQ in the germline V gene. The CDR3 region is CASSEGGTETQFF. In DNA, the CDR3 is TGTGCCAGCTCAGAGGGTGGAACGGAGACCCAGTTCTTC.

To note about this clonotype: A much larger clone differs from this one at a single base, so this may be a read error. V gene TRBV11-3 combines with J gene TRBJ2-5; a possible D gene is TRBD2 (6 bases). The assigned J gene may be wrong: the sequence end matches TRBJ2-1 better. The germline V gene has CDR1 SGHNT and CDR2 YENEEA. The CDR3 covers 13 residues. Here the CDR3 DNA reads TGTGCCAGCAGCTTAGATAGGGCGGGGACCCAGTTCTTC. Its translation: CASSLDRAGTQFF.

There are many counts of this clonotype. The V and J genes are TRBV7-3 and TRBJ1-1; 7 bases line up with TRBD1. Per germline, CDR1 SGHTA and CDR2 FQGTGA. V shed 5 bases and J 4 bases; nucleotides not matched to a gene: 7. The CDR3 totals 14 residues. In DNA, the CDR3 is TGTGCCAGCAGCCGGACAGGTGGGGGCACTGAAGCTTTCTTT. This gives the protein CASSRTGGGTEAFF.

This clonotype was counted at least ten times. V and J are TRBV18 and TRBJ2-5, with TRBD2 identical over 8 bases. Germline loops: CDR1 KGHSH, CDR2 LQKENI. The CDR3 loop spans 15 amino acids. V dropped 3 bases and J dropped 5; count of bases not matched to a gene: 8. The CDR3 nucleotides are TGTGCCAGCTCACCTCGGCCGGGACTAGGGGAGACCCAGTACTTC. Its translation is CASSPRPGLGETQYF.

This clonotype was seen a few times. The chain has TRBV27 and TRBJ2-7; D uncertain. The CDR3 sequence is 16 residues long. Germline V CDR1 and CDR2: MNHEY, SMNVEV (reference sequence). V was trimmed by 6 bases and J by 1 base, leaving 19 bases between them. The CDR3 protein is CASSGSRIGRSYEQYF. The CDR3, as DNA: TGTGCCAGCAGCGGCAGTCGGATAGGCAGATCCTACGAGCAGTACTTC.

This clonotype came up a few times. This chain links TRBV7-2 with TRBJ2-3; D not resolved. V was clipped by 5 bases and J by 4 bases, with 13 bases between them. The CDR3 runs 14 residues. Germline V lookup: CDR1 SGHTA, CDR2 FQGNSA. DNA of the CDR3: TGTGCCAGCAGCCCCTCCCTTTCGGCAGATACGCAGTATTTT. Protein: CASSPSLSADTQYF.

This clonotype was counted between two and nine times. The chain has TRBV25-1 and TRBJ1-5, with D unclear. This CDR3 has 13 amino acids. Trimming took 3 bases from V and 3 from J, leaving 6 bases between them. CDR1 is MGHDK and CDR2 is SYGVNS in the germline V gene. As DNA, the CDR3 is TGTGCCAGCAGTGAGGCTTTCAATCAGCCCCAGCATTTT. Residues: CASSEAFNQPQHF.

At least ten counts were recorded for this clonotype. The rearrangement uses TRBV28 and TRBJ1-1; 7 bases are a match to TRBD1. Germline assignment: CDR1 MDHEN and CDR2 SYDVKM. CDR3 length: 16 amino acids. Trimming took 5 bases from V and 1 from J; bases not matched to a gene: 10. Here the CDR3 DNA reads TGTGCCAGCAGTCAGGGGGTCTTGGGGAAGAACACTGAAGCTTTCTTT. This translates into CASSQGVLGKNTEAFF.

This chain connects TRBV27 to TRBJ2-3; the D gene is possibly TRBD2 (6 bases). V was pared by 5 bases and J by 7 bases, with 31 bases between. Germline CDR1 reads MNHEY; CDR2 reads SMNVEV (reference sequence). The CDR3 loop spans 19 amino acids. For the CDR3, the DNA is TGTGCCAGCAGTCGAAATGCTATCGGGACTGGCGGGGAATTGCATACGCAGTATTTT. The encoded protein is CASSRNAIGTGGELHTQYF.

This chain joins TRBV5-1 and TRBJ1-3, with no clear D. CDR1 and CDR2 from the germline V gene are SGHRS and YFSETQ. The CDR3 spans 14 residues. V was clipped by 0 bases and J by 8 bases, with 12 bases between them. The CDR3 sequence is CASSLATLADTIYF. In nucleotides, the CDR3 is TGCGCCAGCAGCTTGGCCACACTCGCCGACACCATATATTTT.

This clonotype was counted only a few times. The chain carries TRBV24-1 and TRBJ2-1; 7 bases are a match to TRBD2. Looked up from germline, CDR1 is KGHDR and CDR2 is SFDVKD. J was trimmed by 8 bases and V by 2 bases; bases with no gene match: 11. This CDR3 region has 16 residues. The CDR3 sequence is CATSDYGLAGVDEQFF. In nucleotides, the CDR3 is TGTGCCACCAGTGATTACGGCTTAGCGGGTGTGGATGAGCAGTTCTTC.

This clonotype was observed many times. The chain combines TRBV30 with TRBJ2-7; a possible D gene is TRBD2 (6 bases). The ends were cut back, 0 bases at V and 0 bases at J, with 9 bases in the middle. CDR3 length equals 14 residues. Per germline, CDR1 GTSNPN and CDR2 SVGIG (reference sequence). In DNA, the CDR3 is TGTGCCTGGAGTGTACAAGCGGGCTCCTACGAGCAGTACTTC. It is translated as CAWSVQAGSYEQYF.

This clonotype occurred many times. The DNA for the CDR3 is TGTGCCAGCATATCCAATGGGCTAGCGGTCTACGAGCAGTACTTC. Protein: CASISNGLAVYEQYF. The chain has TRBV28 and TRBJ2-7; 7 bases align to TRBD2. Germline CDR1 and CDR2: MDHEN and SYDVKM. This CDR3 has 15 amino acids. With V trimmed by 7 bases and J by 3 bases, 12 bases remained unmatched.

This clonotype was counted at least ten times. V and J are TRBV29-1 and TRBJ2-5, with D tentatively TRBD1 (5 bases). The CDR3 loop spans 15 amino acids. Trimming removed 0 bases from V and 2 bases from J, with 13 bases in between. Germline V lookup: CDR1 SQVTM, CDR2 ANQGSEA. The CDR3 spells CSVEDPTGIQETQYF. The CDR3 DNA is TGCAGCGTTGAAGATCCTACAGGAATACAAGAGACCCAGTACTTC.

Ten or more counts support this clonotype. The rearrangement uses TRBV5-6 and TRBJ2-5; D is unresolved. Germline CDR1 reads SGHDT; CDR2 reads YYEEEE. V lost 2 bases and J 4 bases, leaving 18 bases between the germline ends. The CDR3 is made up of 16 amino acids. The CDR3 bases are TGTGCCAGCAGCTTAAATTTCCAGAGAGGTGCAGAGACCCAGTACTTC. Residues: CASSLNFQRGAETQYF.

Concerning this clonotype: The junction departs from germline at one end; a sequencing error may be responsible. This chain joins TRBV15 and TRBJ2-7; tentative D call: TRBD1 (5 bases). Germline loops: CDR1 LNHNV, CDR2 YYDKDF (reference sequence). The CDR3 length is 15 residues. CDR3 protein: CATSRDRVSSHEQYF. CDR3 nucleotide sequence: TGTGCCACCAGCAGAGACAGGGTGAGCTCCCACGAGCAGTACTTC.

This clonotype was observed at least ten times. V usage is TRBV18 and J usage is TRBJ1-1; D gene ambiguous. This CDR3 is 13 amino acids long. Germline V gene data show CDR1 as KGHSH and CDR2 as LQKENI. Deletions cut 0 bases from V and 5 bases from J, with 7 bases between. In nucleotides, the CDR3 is TGTGCCAGCTCACCACCGTCCTTGACTGAAGCTTTCTTT. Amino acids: CASSPPSLTEAFF.